This is a list of T cell receptor beta chains from one sample in a study of shared clonotypes between healthy human individuals. Method: immunoSEQ multiplex PCR; TCRdb's copy keeps in-frame clones and lacks some. The sample includes around 1,900,000 clones, about 94% seen only once; the top ten take approximately 1.7%. Sequencing used naive CD8+ T cells from PBMCs. The source of these receptors is a man aged 18 to 30 in good health. Some clones in this sample may be carry-over from other donors' samples. The CDR3 runs from the conserved cysteine through the conserved F or W. D genes are given only for firm matches. Expanded clones get a size class; other rows say once, few or many, or leave the size out.

size | J | V | D | CDR3 | DNA
. | TRBJ2-2 | TRBV5-1 | TRBD2 | CASSLGLAGPTGELFF | TGCGCCAGCAGCTTGGGTCTAGCGGGACCAACCGGGGAGCTGTTTTTT
. | TRBJ2-7 | TRBV19 | . | CASSIRQVSGEQYF | TGTGCCAGTAGTATCAGACAGGTTAGCGGCGAGCAGTACTTC
. | TRBJ2-7 | TRBV29-1 | TRBD1 | CSVQGVGEQYF | TGCAGCGTCCAGGGGGTTGGCGAGCAGTACTTC
. | TRBJ2-3 | TRBV9 | . | CASTNRTDTQYF | TGTGCCAGTACGAACCGCACAGATACGCAGTATTTT
. | TRBJ2-1 | TRBV5-1 | TRBD2 | CASRAVTGRVYNEQFF | TGCGCCAGCCGGGCGGTTACCGGGAGGGTTTACAATGAGCAGTTCTTC
. | TRBJ2-6 | TRBV4-1 | . | CASSQAVSGANVLTF | TGCGCCAGCAGCCAAGCAGTATCTGGGGCCAACGTCCTGACTTTC
. | TRBJ2-7 | TRBV5-1 | TRBD1 | CASSTSDRSLPGEQYF | TGCGCCAGCAGCACCTCGGACAGGTCACTACCCGGCGAGCAGTACTTC
. | TRBJ1-4 | TRBV15 | . | CATSSRPGVDEKLFF | TGTGCCACCAGCTCAAGACCCGGGGTGGATGAAAAACTGTTTTTT
. | TRBJ1-2 | TRBV28 | . | CASSPSLSEGGYTF | TGTGCCAGCAGCCCCTCATTGAGCGAGGGTGGCTACACCTTC
. | TRBJ2-1 | TRBV25-1 | TRBD1 | CASSESLQGAGNEQFF | TGTGCCAGCAGTGAATCCCTCCAGGGGGCGGGCAATGAGCAGTTCTTC
. | TRBJ2-7 | TRBV14 | TRBD2 | CASSRGLLAGFYEQYF | TGTGCCAGCAGCCGAGGTCTCTTAGCGGGGTTCTACGAGCAGTACTTC
. | TRBJ2-7 | TRBV7-9 | TRBD2 | CASSLAQKGLAGAYEQYF | TGTGCCAGCAGCTTAGCACAAAAGGGACTAGCGGGGGCCTACGAGCAGTACTTC
. | TRBJ2-2 | TRBV6-4 | . | CASSETSTGELFF | TGTGCCAGCAGTGAGACGAGCACCGGGGAGCTGTTTTTT
. | TRBJ1-2 | TRBV19 | . | CASSREEAPNYGYTF | TGTGCCAGTTCCCGGGAAGAGGCCCCAAACTATGGCTACACCTTC
. | TRBJ1-1 | TRBV7-3 | . | CASSLTGLGTEAFF | TGTGCCAGCAGCTTAACGGGGCTGGGCACTGAAGCTTTCTTT
. | TRBJ2-7 | TRBV10-1 | . | CASSERNPGFYEQYF | TGCGCCAGCAGTGAGAGAAATCCGGGATTCTACGAGCAGTACTTC
. | TRBJ2-1 | TRBV9 | . | CASRATGNEQFF | TGTGCCAGCAGGGCCACAGGAAATGAGCAGTTCTTC
. | TRBJ2-7 | TRBV28 | TRBD2 | CASSSLRASGSPLYEQYF | TGTGCCAGCAGCTCACTTAGGGCTAGCGGGAGCCCCCTTTACGAGCAGTACTTC
. | TRBJ1-2 | TRBV28 | TRBD1 | CAIRTGYGYTF | TGTGCCATCAGGACAGGGTATGGCTACACCTTC
. | TRBJ2-3 | TRBV28 | . | CASSSPLDTQYF | TGTGCCAGCAGTTCCCCTTTAGATACGCAGTATTTT
. | TRBJ2-7 | TRBV5-1 | TRBD1 | CASSPAAGGSYEQYF | TGCGCCAGCAGCCCGGCCGCAGGGGGATCATACGAGCAGTACTTC
. | TRBJ2-4 | TRBV10-3 | TRBD1 | CAISPGQIAKNIQYF | TGTGCCATCAGCCCGGGACAGATAGCCAAAAACATTCAGTACTTC
once | TRBJ2-2 | TRBV30 | TRBD1 | CAWSKTPTGIGELFF | TGTGCCTGGAGTAAAACTCCGACAGGGATCGGGGAGCTGTTTTTT
. | TRBJ2-1 | TRBV7-9 | TRBD2 | CASSPLERGRPYNEQFF | TGTGCCAGCAGCCCCTTAGAGCGGGGGAGACCGTACAATGAGCAGTTCTTC
. | TRBJ2-3 | TRBV27 | TRBD2 | CASSFAAGLTDTQYF | TGTGCCAGCAGTTTCGCAGCGGGGCTCACAGATACGCAGTATTTT
once | TRBJ1-5 | TRBV7-9 | . | CASSYIGQPQHF | TGTGCCAGCAGCTATATTGGTCAGCCCCAGCATTTT
. | TRBJ1-1 | TRBV25-1 | TRBD1 | CASSVTGSEAFF | TGTGCCAGCAGTGTGACAGGGTCTGAAGCTTTCTTT
. | TRBJ2-7 | TRBV4-3 | . | CASSQDQSYEQYF | TGCGCCAGCAGCCAGGATCAATCCTACGAGCAGTACTTC
few | TRBJ1-3 | TRBV7-9 | . | CASSSRDLYMVGNTIYF | TGTGCCAGCAGCTCCCGGGACCTCTACATGGTTGGAAACACCATATATTTT
. | TRBJ2-1 | TRBV28 | . | CASTQQGGSYNEQFF | TGTGCCAGCACCCAACAGGGAGGCAGCTACAATGAGCAGTTCTTC
. | TRBJ1-2 | TRBV9 | . | CASSVLGGNDGYTF | TGTGCCAGCAGCGTACTTGGGGGGAACGATGGCTACACCTTC
few | TRBJ1-1 | TRBV4-2 | . | CASSLKKNTEAFF | TGTGCCAGCAGCCTGAAAAAGAACACTGAAGCTTTCTTT
. | TRBJ2-7 | TRBV11-2 | . | CASSATYEQYF | TGTGCCAGCAGCGCAACCTACGAGCAGTACTTC
. | TRBJ2-3 | TRBV9 | TRBD2 | CASSALLAGGPDTQYF | TGTGCCAGCAGCGCCTTACTAGCGGGAGGGCCGGATACGCAGTATTTT
. | TRBJ2-7 | TRBV7-6 | . | CASSLAPGGPTYEQYF | TGTGCCAGCAGCTTAGCTCCCGGCGGCCCTACCTACGAGCAGTACTTC
. | TRBJ2-4 | TRBV19 | . | CASSLKQGLLAKNIQYF | TGTGCCAGTAGTCTCAAACAGGGTCTCTTGGCCAAAAACATTCAGTACTTC
. | TRBJ2-5 | TRBV10-3 | TRBD2 | CAISDLTGFIAGGGETQYF | TGTGCCATCAGTGACTTAACAGGGTTCATTGCGGGAGGGGGCGAGACCCAGTACTTC
. | TRBJ2-7 | TRBV5-5 | . | CASSPTWAFYEQYF | TGTGCCAGCAGCCCTACCTGGGCCTTCTACGAGCAGTACTTC
. | TRBJ1-1 | TRBV30 | . | CAWDLYGGGRNTEAFF | TGTGCCTGGGACTTGTATGGGGGGGGAAGGAACACTGAAGCTTTCTTT
. | TRBJ2-1 | TRBV6-1 | TRBD2 | CASSETSGYNEQFF | TGTGCCAGCAGTGAAACTAGCGGCTACAATGAGCAGTTCTTC
. | TRBJ2-5 | TRBV5-4 | . | CATFPLPRTGREETQYF | TGTGCCACCTTTCCCCTCCCAAGGACGGGCCGGGAAGAGACCCAGTACTTC
. | TRBJ2-1 | TRBV18 | . | CATATQIYNEQFF | TGTGCCACCGCGACTCAAATCTACAATGAGCAGTTCTTC
. | TRBJ1-2 | TRBV28 | TRBD1 | CASLPGTVYGYTF | TGTGCCAGCTTGCCTGGGACAGTCTATGGCTACACCTTC
. | TRBJ1-3 | TRBV28 | . | CASSFSGLGNTIYF | TGTGCCAGCAGTTTTTCAGGGCTCGGAAACACCATATATTTT
. | TRBJ1-3 | TRBV9 | TRBD1 | CASSVEMRGRGNTIYF | TGTGCCAGCAGCGTAGAAATGAGGGGGCGAGGAAACACCATATATTTT
. | TRBJ2-1 | TRBV28 | . | CASSLGLRVPTGEQFF | TGTGCCAGCAGTCTCGGACTAAGAGTCCCCACTGGGGAGCAGTTCTTC